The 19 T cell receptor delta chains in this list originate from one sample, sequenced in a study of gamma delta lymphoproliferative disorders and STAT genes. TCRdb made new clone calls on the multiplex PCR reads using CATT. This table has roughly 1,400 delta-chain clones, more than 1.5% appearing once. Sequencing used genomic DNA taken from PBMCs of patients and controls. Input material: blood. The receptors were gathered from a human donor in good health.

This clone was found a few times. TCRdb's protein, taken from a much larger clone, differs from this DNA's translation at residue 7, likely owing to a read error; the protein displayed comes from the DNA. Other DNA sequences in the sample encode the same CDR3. The CDR3 bases are TGTGCTCTTGGGGAATTCACACGGGGACTTGGGGGATACGGTAAACTCATCTTT. It encodes CALGEFTRGLGGYGKLIF. The chain uses TRDV1 and TRDJ1; 11 bases are a match to TRDD3. Trimming at V came to 2 bases and at J to 7 bases, leaving 15 bases not matched to a gene. The CDR3 runs 18 residues. Germline-derived CDR1 and CDR2 are TSWWSYY and QGS.

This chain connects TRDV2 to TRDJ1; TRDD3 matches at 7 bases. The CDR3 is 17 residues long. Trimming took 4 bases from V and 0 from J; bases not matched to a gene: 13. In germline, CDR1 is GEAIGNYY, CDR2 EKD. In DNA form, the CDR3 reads TGTGCCTGTGAAGGGCTCTGGGGGTCTTCGTACACCGATAAACTCATCTTT. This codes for CACEGLWGSSYTDKLIF.

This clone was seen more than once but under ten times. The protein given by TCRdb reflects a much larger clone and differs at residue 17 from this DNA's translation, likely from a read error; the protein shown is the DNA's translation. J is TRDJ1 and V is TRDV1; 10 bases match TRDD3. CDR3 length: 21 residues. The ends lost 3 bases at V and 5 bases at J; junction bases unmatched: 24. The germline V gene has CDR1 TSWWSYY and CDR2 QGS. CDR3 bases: TGTGCTCTTGGGGACCCCCTCTGTCCCTGTACTGGGGGATTGGCGACTGATAAACTCATCTTT. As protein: CALGDPLCPCTGGLATDKLIF.

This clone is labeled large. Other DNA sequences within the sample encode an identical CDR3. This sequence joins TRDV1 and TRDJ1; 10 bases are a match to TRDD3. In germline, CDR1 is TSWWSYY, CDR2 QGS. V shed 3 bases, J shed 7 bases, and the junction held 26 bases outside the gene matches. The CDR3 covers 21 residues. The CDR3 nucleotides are TGTGCTCTTGGGGACCCCCTCTGTCCCTGTACTGGGGGATTGGCGACTGGTAAACTCATCTTT. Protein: CALGDPLCPCTGGLATGKLIF.

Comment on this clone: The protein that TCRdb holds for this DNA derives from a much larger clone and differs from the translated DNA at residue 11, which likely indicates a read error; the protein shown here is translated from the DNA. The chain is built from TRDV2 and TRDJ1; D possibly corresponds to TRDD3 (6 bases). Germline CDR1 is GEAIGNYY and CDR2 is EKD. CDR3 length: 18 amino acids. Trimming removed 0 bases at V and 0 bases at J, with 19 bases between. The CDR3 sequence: CACDTLSVTGRYTDKLIF. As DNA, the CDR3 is TGTGCCTGTGACACCCTAAGCGTGACTGGGAGATACACCGATAAACTCATCTTT.

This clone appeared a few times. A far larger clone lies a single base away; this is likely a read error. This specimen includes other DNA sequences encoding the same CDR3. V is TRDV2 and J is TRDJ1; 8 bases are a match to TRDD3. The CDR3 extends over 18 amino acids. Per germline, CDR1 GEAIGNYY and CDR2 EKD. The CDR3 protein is CACDTGFGVLGVQNKLIF. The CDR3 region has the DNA TGTGCCTGCGACACGGGGTTCGGCGTACTGGGGGTACAGAATAAACTCATCTTT.

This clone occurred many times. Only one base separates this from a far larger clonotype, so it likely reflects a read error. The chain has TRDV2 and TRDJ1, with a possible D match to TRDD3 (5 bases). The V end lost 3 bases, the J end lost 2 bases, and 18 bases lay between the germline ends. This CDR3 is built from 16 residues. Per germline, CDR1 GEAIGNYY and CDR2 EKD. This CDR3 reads CACDALGGSITDKLIF. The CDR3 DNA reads TGTGCCTGTGACGCCCTGGGTGGATCGATTACCGATAAACTCATCTTT.

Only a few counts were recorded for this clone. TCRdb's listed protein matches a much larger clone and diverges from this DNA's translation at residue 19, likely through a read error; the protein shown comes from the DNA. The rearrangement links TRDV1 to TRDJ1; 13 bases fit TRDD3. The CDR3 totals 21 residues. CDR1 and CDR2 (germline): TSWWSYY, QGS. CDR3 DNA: TGTGCTCTTGGGAAACCCTTCCGCTACTGGGGGATACGGGGGATCACCGATAAACCCATCTTT. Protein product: CALGKPFRYWGIRGITDKPIF.

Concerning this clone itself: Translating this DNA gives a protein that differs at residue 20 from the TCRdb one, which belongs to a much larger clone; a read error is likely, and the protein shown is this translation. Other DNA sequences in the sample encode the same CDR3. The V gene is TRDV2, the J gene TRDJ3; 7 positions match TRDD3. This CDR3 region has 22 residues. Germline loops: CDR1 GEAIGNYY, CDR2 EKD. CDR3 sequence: CACDTVGDISLWSSWDTRQVFF. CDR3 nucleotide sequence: TGTGCCTGTGACACTGTAGGGGATATATCGCTATGGAGCTCCTGGGACACCCGACAGGTGTTTTTT.

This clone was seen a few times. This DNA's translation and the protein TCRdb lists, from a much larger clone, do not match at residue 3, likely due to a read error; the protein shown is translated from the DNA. The CDR3 loop reads CAFGKPFRYWGIRGITDKLIF. CDR3 nucleotide sequence: TGTGCTTTTGGGAAACCCTTCCGCTACTGGGGGATACGGGGGATCACCGATAAACTCATCTTT. This chain connects TRDV1 to TRDJ1, with 13 bases aligning to TRDD3. Germline V lookup: CDR1 TSWWSYY, CDR2 QGS. This CDR3 contains 21 residues.

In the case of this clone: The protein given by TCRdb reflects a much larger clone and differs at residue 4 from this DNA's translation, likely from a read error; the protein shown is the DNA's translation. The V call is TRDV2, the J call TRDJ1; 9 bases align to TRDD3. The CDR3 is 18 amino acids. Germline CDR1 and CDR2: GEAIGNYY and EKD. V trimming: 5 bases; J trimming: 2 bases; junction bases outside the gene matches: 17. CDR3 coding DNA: TGTGCCTGTGCCCCCGCAGGTCGTACTGGGGGAGAGACCGATAAACTCATCTTT. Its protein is CACAPAGRTGGETDKLIF.

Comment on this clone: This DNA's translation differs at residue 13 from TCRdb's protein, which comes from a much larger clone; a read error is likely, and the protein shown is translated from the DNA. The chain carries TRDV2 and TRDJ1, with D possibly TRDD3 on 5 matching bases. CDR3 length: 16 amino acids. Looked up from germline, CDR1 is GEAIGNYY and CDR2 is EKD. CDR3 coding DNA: TGTGCCTGTGACACCCTGGGTGGATCGATTACCGATAATCTCATCTTT. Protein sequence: CACDTLGGSITDNLIF.

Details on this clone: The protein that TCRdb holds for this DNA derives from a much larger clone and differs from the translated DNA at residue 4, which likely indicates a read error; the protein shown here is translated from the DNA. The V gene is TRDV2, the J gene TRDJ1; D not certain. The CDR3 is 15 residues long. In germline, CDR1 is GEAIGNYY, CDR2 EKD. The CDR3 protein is CACVTVTRTTDKLIF. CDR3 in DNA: TGTGCCTGTGTCACCGTTACTCGCACCACCGATAAACTCATCTTT.

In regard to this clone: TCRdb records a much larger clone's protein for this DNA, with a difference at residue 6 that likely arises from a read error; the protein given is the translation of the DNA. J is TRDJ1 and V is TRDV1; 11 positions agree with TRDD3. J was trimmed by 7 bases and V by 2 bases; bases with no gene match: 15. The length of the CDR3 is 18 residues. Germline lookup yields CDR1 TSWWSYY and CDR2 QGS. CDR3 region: CALGESARGLGGYGKLIF. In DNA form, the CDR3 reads TGTGCTCTTGGGGAATCCGCACGGGGACTTGGGGGATACGGTAAACTCATCTTT.

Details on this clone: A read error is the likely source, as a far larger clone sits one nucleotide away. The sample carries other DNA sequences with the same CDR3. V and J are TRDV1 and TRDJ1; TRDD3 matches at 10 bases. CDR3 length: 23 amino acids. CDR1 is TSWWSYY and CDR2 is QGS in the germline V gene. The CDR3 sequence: CALGELFEIAYWGIRGYTDKLIF. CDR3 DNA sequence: TGTGCTCTTGGGGAACTATTCGAGATCGCGTACTGGGGGATTAGAGGGTACACCGATAAGCTCATCTTT.

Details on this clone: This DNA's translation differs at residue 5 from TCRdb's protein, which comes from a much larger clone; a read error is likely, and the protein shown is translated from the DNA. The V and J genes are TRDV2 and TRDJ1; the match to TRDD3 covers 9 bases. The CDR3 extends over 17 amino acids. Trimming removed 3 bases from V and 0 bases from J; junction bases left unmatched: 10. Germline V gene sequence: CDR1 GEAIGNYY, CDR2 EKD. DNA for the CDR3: TGTGCCTGTGACTTCATGCGTACTGGGGGACACACCGATAAACTCATCTTT. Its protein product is CACDFMRTGGHTDKLIF.

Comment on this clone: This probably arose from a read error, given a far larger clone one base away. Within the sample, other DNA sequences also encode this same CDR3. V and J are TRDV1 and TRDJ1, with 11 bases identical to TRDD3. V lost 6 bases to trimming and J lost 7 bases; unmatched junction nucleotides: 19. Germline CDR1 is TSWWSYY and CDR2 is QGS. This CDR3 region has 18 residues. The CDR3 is CALGEFARGLGGYGKLIF. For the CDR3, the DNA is TGTGCTCTTGGCGAATTCGCACGGGGACTTGGGGGATACGGTAAACTCATCTTT.

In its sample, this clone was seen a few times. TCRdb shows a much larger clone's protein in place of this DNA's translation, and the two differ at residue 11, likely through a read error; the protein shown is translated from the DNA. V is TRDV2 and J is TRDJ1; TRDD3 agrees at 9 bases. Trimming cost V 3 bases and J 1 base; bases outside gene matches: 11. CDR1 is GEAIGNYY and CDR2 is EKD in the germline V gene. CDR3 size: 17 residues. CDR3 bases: TGTGCCTGTGACTCCATGCGTACTGGGGGACTCACCGATAAACTCATCTTT. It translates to CACDSMRTGGLTDKLIF.

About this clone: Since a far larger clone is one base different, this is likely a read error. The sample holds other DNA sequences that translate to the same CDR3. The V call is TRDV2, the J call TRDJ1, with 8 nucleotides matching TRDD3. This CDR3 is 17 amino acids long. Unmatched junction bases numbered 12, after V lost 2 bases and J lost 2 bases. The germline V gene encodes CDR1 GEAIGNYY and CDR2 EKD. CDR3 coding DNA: TGTGCCTGTGACAACTTATTACTAGGGGATACAACCGATAAACTCATCTTT. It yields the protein CACDNLLLGDTTDKLIF.